This passage covers 29 T cell receptor beta chains from one sample sequenced in a study of T-cell memory formation after mild COVID-19. TCRdb reprocessed the 5' RACE reads with MiXCR, giving one entry per CDR3 protein. The repertoire holds roughly 400,000 distinct CDR3 sequences, with about 16% as singletons. Sequenced input: PBMCs or a T cell subset sorted from them (not recorded which). These receptor sequences come from a man younger than 35 who had mild COVID-19 (a few samples of this study predate the infection). Cell type and time point are not known.

Many counts were recorded for this clonotype. The CDR3 is CASSQRDSAYEQYF. The CDR3 bases are TGTGCCAGCAGTCAAAGGGACAGCGCCTACGAGCAGTACTTC. The genes are TRBV6-2 or TRBV6-3 and TRBJ2-7; 7 bases agree with TRBD1. The germline gives CDR1 MNHEY, CDR2 SVGEGT. V lost 5 bases and J lost 2; bases outside the gene matches: 6. The CDR3 covers 14 residues.

The chain employs TRBV5-1 and TRBJ1-1; no firm D call. CDR1 and CDR2 from the germline V gene are SGHRS and YFSETQ. Trimming pared 0 bases from V and 11 bases from J, leaving 14 bases between. This CDR3 region has 13 residues. Written as DNA, the CDR3 is TGCGCCAGCAGCTTGGACACTCCGGAGAGGGCTTTCTTT. Translation: CASSLDTPERAFF.

The V call is TRBV7-9, the J call TRBJ2-1; the D is unclear. The germline V gene encodes CDR1 SEHNR and CDR2 FQNEAQ (reference sequence). The germline V and J ends were trimmed by 8 bases and 10 bases, with 12 bases remaining between them. The CDR3 extends over 11 amino acids. The CDR3 region has the DNA TGTGCCAGCGGCCGAGGTCCCGAGCAGTTCTTC. It specifies CASGRGPEQFF.

This clonotype has ten or more counts. The chain carries TRBV4-3 and TRBJ2-7; 7 bases match TRBD1. This CDR3 comprises 17 residues. Germline assignment: CDR1 LGHNA and CDR2 YSLEER. J lost 6 bases, V lost 1 base, and 15 bases had no gene match. The CDR3 DNA sequence: TGCGCCAGCAGCCAAGTCACTCGGGCAGGGGGTCGAGGCGAGCAGTACTTC. Translating gives CASSQVTRAGGRGEQYF.

The rearrangement uses TRBV28 and TRBJ1-2; TRBD1 might be the D (6 bases). In germline, CDR1 is MDHEN, CDR2 SYDVKM. The CDR3 runs 14 residues. V shed 4 bases and J shed 7 bases, with 16 bases lying between them. The CDR3 coding sequence is TGTGCCAGCAGTTCGAGAGGGGGACTCCTTGGCTACACCTTC. It yields the protein CASSSRGGLLGYTF.

The chain combines TRBV12-3 or TRBV12-4 with TRBJ2-5, with 7 bases identical to TRBD2. Trimming took 4 bases from V and 5 from J; bases not matched to a gene: 4. The CDR3 contains 13 residues. DNA for the CDR3: TGTGCCAGCAGTTGGGAGGGAATGGAGACCCAGTACTTC. Protein: CASSWEGMETQYF.

Ten or more counts support this clonotype. The rearrangement uses TRBV7-9 and TRBJ2-1, with TRBD2 identical over 14 bases. Germline CDR1 reads SEHNR; CDR2 reads FQNEAQ (reference sequence). The CDR3 runs 17 residues. V shed 5 bases and J 2 bases; nucleotides not matched to a gene: 5. The CDR3 region is CASSGGLAGATYNEQFF. The CDR3 coding sequence is TGTGCCAGCAGCGGGGGACTAGCGGGGGCCACCTACAATGAGCAGTTCTTC.

This clonotype showed up just a few times. The V gene is TRBV12-3 or TRBV12-4, the J gene TRBJ2-7, with a possible D match to TRBD1 (6 bases). CDR3 length: 14 amino acids. V was pared by 5 bases and J by 5 bases, with 16 bases between. CDR3 nucleotide sequence: TGTGCCAGCAGTCCCGGGACAAGCCACCACGAGCAGTACTTC. Its translation is CASSPGTSHHEQYF.

V usage is TRBV4-3 and J usage is TRBJ2-3; no definite D call. Germline V gives CDR1 LGHNA, CDR2 YSLEER. The CDR3 loop spans 15 amino acids. Trimming removed 1 base from V and 0 bases from J, with 8 bases in between. The CDR3 here is CASSQGTLSTDTQYF. The CDR3 nucleotides are TGCGCCAGCAGCCAAGGGACGCTTAGCACAGATACGCAGTATTTT.

The V and J genes are TRBV28 and TRBJ2-1; TRBD2 matches 15 bases. V shed 4 bases and J 8 bases; nucleotides not matched to a gene: 9. The CDR3 has 17 amino acids. Germline V gene data show CDR1 as MDHEN and CDR2 as SYDVKM. For the CDR3, the DNA is TGTGCCAGCAGTTACGCCCGGACTAGCGGGGGGGTTGATGAGCAGTTCTTC. Amino acid sequence: CASSYARTSGGVDEQFF.

The chain is built from TRBV7-6 and TRBJ1-4; D is possibly TRBD1 (6 bases). Germline V gene sequence: CDR1 SGHVS, CDR2 FNYEAQ. This CDR3 spans 14 amino acids. Trimming removed 5 bases from V and 5 bases from J, with 12 bases in between. The CDR3 protein is CASSPDRRNEKLFF. CDR3 nucleotides: TGTGCCAGCAGCCCAGACAGGCGGAATGAAAAACTGTTTTTT.

The chain employs TRBV20-1 and TRBJ2-7; no clear D. The CDR3 contains 14 residues. CDR1 is DFQATT and CDR2 is SNEGSKA in the germline V gene (reference sequence). Trimming took 0 bases from V and 2 from J, leaving 11 bases between them. The CDR3 DNA follows: TGCAGTGCTAGAGACTTATACAAGCCCTACGAGCAGTACGTC. This codes for CSARDLYKPYEQYV.

There are many counts of this clonotype. This chain uses TRBV12-3 or TRBV12-4 with TRBJ2-7; no firm D call. The V gene lost 2 bases and the J gene lost 3 bases, with 8 bases spanning the gap. This CDR3 spans 13 amino acids. CDR3: CASSLSHFYEQYF. The CDR3 DNA reads as TGTGCCAGCAGTTTAAGTCACTTCTACGAGCAGTACTTC.

V usage is TRBV4-3 and J usage is TRBJ1-6; D perhaps matches TRBD1 (5 bases). Germline lookup yields CDR1 LGHNA and CDR2 YSLEER. Trimming removed 0 bases at V and 10 bases at J, with 13 bases between. CDR3 length: 15 residues. The CDR3 nucleotides are TGCGCCAGCAGCCAAGATAAGGGGCTAGGGTCACCCCTCCACTTT. It specifies CASSQDKGLGSPLHF.

The chain joins TRBV4-1 to TRBJ1-6; 10 bases match TRBD1. Losses at the gene ends were 0 bases for V and 7 bases for J; bases not matched to a gene: 15. The CDR3 extends over 20 amino acids. Germline CDR1 MGHRA, CDR2 YSYEKL. The CDR3 protein is CASSQEGGTGVRGVNSPLHF. CDR3 DNA sequence: TGCGCCAGCAGCCAAGAGGGCGGGACAGGGGTCCGCGGTGTAAATTCACCCCTCCACTTT.

This clonotype occurred a few times. V usage is TRBV24-1 and J usage is TRBJ2-1, with D perhaps TRBD1 (5 bases). V shed 1 base and J shed 7 bases, with 7 bases lying between them. This CDR3 comprises 13 residues. Germline V gives CDR1 KGHDR, CDR2 SFDVKD. CDR3 nucleotides: TGTGCCACCAGTGATTTTCCAGGGAATGAGCAGTTCTTC. Protein: CATSDFPGNEQFF.

The DNA of the CDR3 is TGCGCCAGCAGCGTCGGGACTAGCGGGGTCCGGGAGCTGTTTTTT. This encodes CASSVGTSGVRELFF. The chain couples TRBV5-1 to TRBJ2-2; 13 positions agree with TRBD2. Germline V CDR1 and CDR2: SGHRS, YFSETQ. V lost 4 bases and J lost 9; bases outside the gene matches: 6. This CDR3 is 15 amino acids long. The full variable domain, its missing parts supplied by reference TRBV5-1 and TRBJ2-2, is KAGVTQTPRYLIKTRGQQVTLSCSPISGHRSVSWYQQTPGQGLQFLFEYFSETQRNKGNFPGRFSGRQFSNSRSEMNVSTLELGDSALYLCASSVGTSGVRELFFGEGSRLTVL.

Note on this clonotype: The junction and the germline gene differ at one end; a read error may be behind it. The chain carries TRBV2 and TRBJ2-5; 7 nucleotides line up with TRBD1. CDR3 size: 14 residues. The germline CDR1 and CDR2 sequences are SNHLY and FYNNEI. CDR3 protein: CASREDRAEETQYF. The CDR3 bases are TGTGCCAGCAGAGAAGACAGGGCCGAAGAGACCCAGTACTTC.

V and J are TRBV27 and TRBJ2-2; no clear D gene. The germline V gene has CDR1 MNHEY and CDR2 SMNVEV (reference sequence). This CDR3 has 13 amino acids. The ends were cut back, 3 bases at V and 7 bases at J, with 9 bases in the middle. The CDR3 DNA sequence: TGTGCCAGCAGTTTTAAGTTAGGCGGGGAGCTGTTTTTT. Translation gives CASSFKLGGELFF.

This clonotype showed up just a few times. The chain carries TRBV4-3 and TRBJ2-1; D is undetermined. The V gene's germline CDR1 is LGHNA and CDR2 YSLEER. V gave up 4 bases and J gave up 8 bases, with 15 bases separating them. The CDR3 has 14 amino acids. CDR3 in DNA: TGCGCCAGCAGCCCAAGGGCCGGGTTCGATGAGCAGTTCTTC. Protein: CASSPRAGFDEQFF.

The rearrangement links TRBV20-1 to TRBJ1-4; the D is unclear. V dropped 6 bases and J dropped 4 bases, with 9 bases sitting between them. The CDR3 is 12 amino acids. Germline CDR1 is DFQATT and CDR2 is SNEGSKA (reference sequence). CDR3 DNA: TGCAGTGCATCACAGTTTAATGAAAAACTGTTTTTT. Translation gives CSASQFNEKLFF.

The chain is built from TRBV18 and TRBJ2-2; 7 bases agree with TRBD1. CDR1 KGHSH and CDR2 LQKENI come from the germline V gene. V trimming: 4 bases; J trimming: 4 bases; junction bases outside the gene matches: 6. The CDR3 contains 15 residues. CDR3 residues: CASSLGTVTTGELFF. The DNA for the CDR3 is TGTGCCAGCTCACTAGGGACAGTCACCACCGGGGAGCTGTTTTTT. The whole variable domain, filled in from reference TRBV18 and TRBJ2-2, reads NAGVMQNPRHLVRRRGQEARLRCSPMKGHSHVYWYRQLPEEGLKFMVYLQKENIIDESGMPKERFSAEFPKEGPSILRIQQVVRGDSAAYFCASSLGTVTTGELFFGEGSRLTVL.

This chain joins TRBV7-8 and TRBJ2-3; D remains unclear. The V gene lost 4 bases and the J gene lost 3 bases, with 11 bases spanning the gap. The CDR3 covers 14 residues. Germline CDR1 SGHVS, CDR2 FQNEAQ. DNA for the CDR3: TGTGCCAGCAGCTCGGACCTCAGTACAGATACGCAGTATTTT. Translating gives CASSSDLSTDTQYF.

This clonotype was detected only a few times. The CDR3, as DNA: TGTGCCAGCAGCTTATTGCAGGGTGTAGAGCAGTTCTTC. This encodes CASSLLQGVEQFF. V usage is TRBV7-8 and J usage is TRBJ2-1; possible D gene TRBD1, 5 bases. The germline gives CDR1 SGHVS, CDR2 FQNEAQ. Trimming left V 2 bases short and J 10 bases short, with 12 bases between. This CDR3 has 13 residues.

This clonotype has just a few counts. J is TRBJ2-3 and V is TRBV4-1; no clear D gene. CDR3 length: 16 residues. V gave up 0 bases and J gave up 2 bases, with 12 bases separating them. The germline V gene has CDR1 MGHRA and CDR2 YSYEKL. The CDR3 protein is CASSQEILVTTDTQYF. The CDR3, as DNA: TGCGCCAGCAGCCAAGAGATTTTAGTCACCACAGATACGCAGTATTTT.

This clonotype was seen only a few times. The chain employs TRBV7-9 and TRBJ2-7; 8 bases map to TRBD1. The germline V gene encodes CDR1 SEHNR and CDR2 FQNEAQ (reference sequence). V lost 6 bases to trimming and J lost 0 bases; unmatched junction nucleotides: 7. The CDR3 loop spans 15 amino acids. CDR3 region: CASSYGTGPSYEQYF. In nucleotides, the CDR3 is TGTGCCAGCAGTTACGGGACAGGACCCTCCTACGAGCAGTACTTC.

This clonotype was observed a few times. The chain is built from TRBV12-3 or TRBV12-4 and TRBJ2-7, with no clear D. The CDR3 totals 13 residues. Trimming left V 1 base short and J 3 bases short, with 7 bases between. This CDR3 reads CASSLDPFYEQYF. The CDR3 DNA reads TGTGCCAGCAGTTTAGACCCGTTCTACGAGCAGTACTTC.

The chain employs TRBV29-1 and TRBJ2-5; the match to TRBD2 covers 7 bases. V lost 1 base and J lost 7; bases outside the gene matches: 15. The CDR3 spans 16 residues. The germline V gene has CDR1 SQVTM and CDR2 ANQGSEA. The CDR3 loop reads CSVEVTRREILWTQYF. The CDR3 DNA sequence: TGCAGCGTTGAAGTTACGAGGCGGGAGATACTATGGACCCAGTACTTC.

The chain carries TRBV7-2 and TRBJ2-3; TRBD2 matches at 16 bases. CDR1 is SGHTA, CDR2 FQGNSA, per germline. V trimming: 5 bases; J trimming: 3 bases; junction bases outside the gene matches: 11. The CDR3 length is 19 residues. CDR3: CASSPGTSGGARRTDTQYF. The CDR3 DNA reads TGTGCCAGCAGCCCCGGGACTAGCGGGGGGGCTAGAAGAACAGATACGCAGTATTTT.